This TCR beta chain was sequenced for a study of blood T cell repertoires in COVID-19 (dated by TCRdb to the early 2020s). Looking at the study overall: Samples covering the acute and convalescent phases of COVID-19 were provided by collaborators in the United States, Italy and Spain. The material from the prospective study consisted of cDNA or gDNA derived from T cells, B-cell-depleted T cells, or PBMCs. The dataset comprised deeply sampled blood TCRbeta repertoires from subjects exposed to, actively infected with, or recovered from COVID-19. The repertoires were released in a freely available public database intended as a resource for research on the immune response to SARS-CoV-2. Samples were obtained from the ongoing ImmuneRACE study (first 160 participants) and from 950 to 1,500 subjects provided by 6 global collaborators. A de-identified subject ID, COVID-19 status, age in years and sex were almost always included in the sample metadata. Where HLA class I and class II types were available, the types were taken from metadata supplied by the sample provider, not from assay-based typing. Here is what the overall study found, with its caveats: Clinical and demographic metadata were provided uncurated, with the amount varying by source and participant.

As for this clone: This clone's antigen is unknown. Base-call qualities are not available, and no considerably larger clone is one nucleotide away.

The CDR3 goes from the cysteine to the phenylalanine over 17 residues. Kept here is only the CDR3 DNA, which spans 51 bases and is read in frame from base 1. Via the germline V gene (reference sequence), CDR1 is LNHNV and CDR2 YYDKDF. Trimming takes 3 bases from V and 8 bases from J, and the germline ends sit 22 bases apart. TCRbeta CDR3 regions were amplified from genomic DNA using the immunoSEQ Assay, a bias-controlled multiplex PCR. Per the original workflow: Nucleated cell counts per sample were estimated from amplification of reference gene primers within the assay. Sequence reads were collapsed and filtered to measure the absolute abundance of every unique TCRbeta CDR3 rearrangement. Productive Simpson clonality was computed per sample as the square root of Simpson's diversity index over productive rearrangements. TCRdb stores this immuneACCESS table with in-frame sequences only. Part of the clones is absent; in the studies checked, under half of the shortfall reflects unresolved V genes, and no reason is known for the rest. V and J calls and clone size are copied from that table; D and trimming were computed from the DNA. The sample table contains over 20,000 clones; only one count was recorded for 72% of them. In total, the top ten clones hold 40% to 55% of the sample.

The collaborating institutions used their own protocols to collect whole blood in K2EDTA tubes. For TCRbeta analysis, collaborators shipped samples in one of three forms: frozen whole blood, isolated PBMCs, or DNA extracted from either of those sample types. The chain links TRBV15 with TRBJ1-4; a tentative D match to TRBD1 spans 5 bases. This clonotype was obtained from a woman of 80 years or more with acute or convalescent COVID-19. Sequencing was done on a sample of peripheral blood. The CDR3 region reads CATSSSPGRGRREKLFF. The DNA sequence is given as TGTGCCACCAGCAGCTCCCCCGGGCGGGGCAGAAGGGAAAAACTGTTTTTT.